The clone carrying this T cell receptor (beta chain) appeared many times. Per the germline V gene, CDR1 is DFQATT and CDR2 is SNEGSKA (reference sequence). This CDR3 has 14 amino acids. Trimming left V 2 bases short and J 1 base short, with 11 bases between. TCRdb fed the 5' RACE reads into MiXCR, producing one record per CDR3 protein. The repertoire holds approximately 580,000 distinct CDR3 sequences, with less than 20% as singletons. This sample is part of a study of T cells after yellow fever vaccination. Here the sequenced sample was PBMCs, taken 5 days after the first yellow fever vaccination. The sequence came from a man aged 18 to 29 who received the YFV17D yellow fever vaccine. The chain has TRBV20-1 and TRBJ2-5, with D perhaps matching TRBD1 (6 bases). This chain's CDR3 is CSARSGAPQETQYF. For the CDR3, the DNA is TGCAGTGCTAGATCAGGGGCCCCCCAAGAGACCCAGTACTTC.